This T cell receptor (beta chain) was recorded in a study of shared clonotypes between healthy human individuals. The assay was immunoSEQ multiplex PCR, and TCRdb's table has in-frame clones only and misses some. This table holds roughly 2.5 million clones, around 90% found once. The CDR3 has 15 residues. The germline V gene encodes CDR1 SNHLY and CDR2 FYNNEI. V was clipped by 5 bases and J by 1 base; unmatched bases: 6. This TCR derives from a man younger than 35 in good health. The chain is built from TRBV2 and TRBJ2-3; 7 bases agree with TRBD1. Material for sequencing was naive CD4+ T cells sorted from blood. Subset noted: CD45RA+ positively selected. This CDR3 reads CASSLGTVRTDTQYF. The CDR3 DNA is TGTGCCAGCAGTTTGGGGACAGTGCGCACAGATACGCAGTATTTT. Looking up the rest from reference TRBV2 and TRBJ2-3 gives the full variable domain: EPEVTQTPSHQVTQMGQEVILRCVPISNHLYFYWYRQILGQKVEFLVSFYNNEISEKSEIFDDQFSVERPDGSNFTLKIRSTKLEDSAMYFCASSLGTVRTDTQYFGPGTRLTVL.